Below are 22 T cell receptor beta chains sequenced from a single sample in a study of shared clonotypes between healthy human individuals. The method was immunoSEQ multiplex PCR; TCRdb's version includes in-frame clones alone and lacks a portion of them. The sample contains around 550,000 clones, 90% to 96% of which appear only once. The sample consisted of naive CD4+ T cells sorted from blood. Subset in this sample: CD45RA+ positively selected. These receptors came from a woman between 25 and 40 years old in good health.

The chain joins TRBV28 to TRBJ2-1, with D possibly matching TRBD2 (5 bases). CDR3 size: 16 residues. CDR1 MDHEN and CDR2 SYDVKM come from the germline V gene. V shed 6 bases and J shed 5 bases, with 20 bases lying between them. The CDR3 loop reads CASRPGKQKINNEQFF. The CDR3 coding sequence is TGTGCCAGCAGACCCGGGAAACAGAAAATAAACAATGAGCAGTTCTTC. Filled out from reference TRBV28 and TRBJ2-1, the complete variable domain reads DVKVTQSSRYLVKRTGEKVFLECVQDMDHENMFWYRQDPGLGLRLIYFSYDVKMKEKGDIPEGYSVSREKKERFSLILESASTNQTSMYLCASRPGKQKINNEQFFGPGTRLTVL.

This clone was recorded once. The CDR3 loop is CASSYRVTGYEQYF. The CDR3 nucleotides read TGTGCCAGCAGTTATAGGGTGACGGGATACGAGCAGTACTTC. This rearrangement joins TRBV6-5 to TRBJ2-7, with D tentatively TRBD2 (5 bases). This CDR3 comprises 14 residues. From germline, CDR1 is MNHEY and CDR2 SVGAGI. Trimming took 3 bases from V and 4 from J, leaving 13 bases between them.

CDR3 residues: CASSVGTLAGAEQFF. The CDR3 nucleotides are TGTGCCAGCAGCGTAGGGACTCTAGCGGGAGCCGAGCAGTTCTTC. This sequence joins TRBV9 and TRBJ2-1; TRBD2 aligns across 10 bases. The CDR3 totals 15 residues. Germline CDR1 SGDLS, CDR2 YYNGEE. The V and J ends lost 0 bases and 10 bases, in that order; junction bases with no gene match: 7.

The J gene is TRBJ2-3, the V gene TRBV7-3; 7 bases map to TRBD2. Germline loops: CDR1 SGHTA, CDR2 FQGTGA. The ends lost 6 bases at V and 7 bases at J; junction bases unmatched: 7. The CDR3 spans 13 residues. CDR3 region: CASSVSGANTQYF. In DNA form, the CDR3 reads TGTGCCAGCAGTGTCAGCGGGGCCAATACGCAGTATTTT.

The chain carries TRBV5-1 and TRBJ2-2; D uncertain. The CDR3 has 13 residues. V lost 7 bases to trimming and J lost 0 bases, with 7 bases between them. Germline V gene sequence: CDR1 SGHRS, CDR2 YFSETQ. This CDR3 reads CASRVTNTGELFF. In nucleotides, the CDR3 is TGCGCCAGCCGAGTCACGAACACCGGGGAGCTGTTTTTT.

V and J are TRBV5-4 and TRBJ2-1; no clear D gene. The CDR3 is made up of 11 amino acids. Germline V gives CDR1 SGHNT, CDR2 YYREEE (reference sequence). Trimming removed 2 bases from V and 9 bases from J, with 6 bases in between. The CDR3 DNA reads as TGTGCCAGCAGCTTATTATCTGAGCAGTTCTTC. This sequence encodes CASSLLSEQFF.

The rearrangement uses TRBV7-2 and TRBJ2-1, with 7 bases that match TRBD1. The J segment lost 5 bases and the V segment lost 5 bases, leaving 9 bases of the junction unmatched. CDR1 is SGHTA, CDR2 FQGNSA, per germline. The CDR3 sequence is 15 residues long. CDR3 coding DNA: TGTGCCAGCAGCAGACAGGGCCGTTTGGACAATGAGCAGTTCTTC. Encoded protein: CASSRQGRLDNEQFF.

The rearrangement uses TRBV19 and TRBJ2-6; the match to TRBD1 covers 7 bases. Germline V CDR1 and CDR2: LNHDA, SQIVND (reference sequence). Trimming removed 4 bases from V and 2 bases from J; junction bases left unmatched: 11. The CDR3 extends over 18 amino acids. CDR3 nucleotide sequence: TGTGCCAGTAGTAAAATCCTGGGGGACAGAACTGGGGCCAACGTCCTGACTTTC. It is translated as CASSKILGDRTGANVLTF.

The gene calls are TRBV9 and TRBJ2-1, with 7 bases aligning to TRBD2. This CDR3 region has 18 residues. V gave up 0 bases and J gave up 1 base; unmatched junction bases: 10. The germline V gene has CDR1 SGDLS and CDR2 YYNGEE. This CDR3 reads CASSVGMLSGVSYNEQFF. The CDR3, as DNA: TGTGCCAGCAGCGTAGGGATGCTCAGCGGGGTGTCCTACAATGAGCAGTTCTTC.

This sequence joins TRBV7-6 and TRBJ2-3; the D gene is possibly TRBD2 (5 bases). The V gene lost 5 bases and the J gene lost 1 base, with 10 bases spanning the gap. The CDR3 sequence is 14 residues long. The germline V gene has CDR1 SGHVS and CDR2 FNYEAQ. The CDR3 spells CASSPRTGTDTQYF. The CDR3 DNA is TGTGCCAGCAGCCCCCGGACTGGCACAGATACGCAGTATTTT.

The chain combines TRBV7-9 with TRBJ2-7, with D tentatively TRBD2 (6 bases). Germline V gene lookup returns CDR1 SEHNR and CDR2 FQNEAQ (reference sequence). The CDR3 has 16 amino acids. The V end lost 1 base, the J end lost 7 bases, and 20 bases lay between the germline ends. Here the CDR3 reads CASSLVWAGPREEQYF. The CDR3 DNA sequence: TGTGCCAGCAGCTTAGTGTGGGCAGGTCCCCGGGAGGAGCAGTACTTC.

The gene calls are TRBV30 and TRBJ2-7, with 13 positions matching TRBD2. The CDR3 has 15 amino acids. After removal of 3 bases from V and 1 base from J, the junction contained 3 bases not matched to a gene. Per the germline V gene, CDR1 is GTSNPN and CDR2 is SVGIG (reference sequence). The DNA of the CDR3 is TGTGCCTGGAGGATACTAGCGGGAGGGTCCTACGAGCAGTACTTC. This translates into CAWRILAGGSYEQYF.

V usage is TRBV29-1 and J usage is TRBJ2-7, with 12 bases identical to TRBD2. The junction had 9 bases not matched to a gene; V was cut back by 5 bases and J by 4 bases. This CDR3 region has 15 residues. CDR1 and CDR2 (germline): SQVTM, ANQGSEA. The CDR3 DNA follows: TGCAGCGTTAGACTAGCGGGAGAGGGGGTATACGAGCAGTACTTC. Its translation: CSVRLAGEGVYEQYF.

This chain connects TRBV28 to TRBJ1-2; 7 positions match TRBD1. The CDR3 covers 19 residues. Germline V gene sequence: CDR1 MDHEN, CDR2 SYDVKM. Trimming removed 5 bases from V and 2 bases from J; junction bases left unmatched: 20. CDR3 DNA sequence: TGTGCCAGCAGTCAACCTACCCAGTACAGGGGAGACTCAAACTATGGCTACACCTTC. This sequence encodes CASSQPTQYRGDSNYGYTF.

This clone was recorded once. The chain couples TRBV4-1 to TRBJ2-5, with 7 nucleotides matching TRBD1. The V and J ends lost 5 bases and 0 bases, in that order; junction bases with no gene match: 9. The CDR3 totals 16 residues. The germline gives CDR1 MGHRA, CDR2 YSYEKL. DNA for the CDR3: TGCGCCAGCAGCGACCGGGACAGATGGTACCAAGAGACCCAGTACTTC. It specifies CASSDRDRWYQETQYF.

The chain employs TRBV5-6 and TRBJ1-4; TRBD1 is a possible D gene (5 bases). CDR1 is SGHDT and CDR2 is YYEEEE in the germline V gene. Trimming removed 0 bases at V and 3 bases at J, with 12 bases between. The CDR3 consists of 16 residues. The CDR3 DNA reads TGTGCCAGCAGCTTGGGCCCCGGGACTTCTAATGAAAAACTGTTTTTT. The encoded protein is CASSLGPGTSNEKLFF.

The rearrangement links TRBV7-3 to TRBJ2-1; no firm D call. Trimming shortened V by 2 bases and J by 6 bases, and 14 bases separated the two germline ends. There are 15 residues in the CDR3. CDR1 SGHTA and CDR2 FQGTGA come from the germline V gene. The CDR3 protein is CASSLVAIPVNEQFF. The CDR3 bases are TGTGCCAGCAGCTTAGTGGCGATACCCGTCAATGAGCAGTTCTTC.

The V and J genes are TRBV2 and TRBJ1-5, with unresolved D. Trimming pared 2 bases from V and 5 bases from J, leaving 7 bases between. Germline V CDR1 and CDR2: SNHLY, FYNNEI. This CDR3 has 13 amino acids. CDR3 sequence (DNA): TGTGCCAGCAGTGAATGGGAAGATCAGCCCCAGCATTTT. Translating gives CASSEWEDQPQHF.

This chain joins TRBV6-6 and TRBJ2-3, with 11 positions matching TRBD2. This CDR3 has 15 amino acids. Trimming removed 6 bases from V and 1 base from J; junction bases left unmatched: 3. From germline, CDR1 is MNHNY and CDR2 SVGAGI (reference sequence). The DNA for the CDR3 is TGTGCCAGCAGGAAACTAGCGGGAGGCACAGATACGCAGTATTTT. It yields the protein CASRKLAGGTDTQYF.

The chain links TRBV9 to TRBJ1-1; 7 bases are a match to TRBD1. Germline trimming cut 3 bases from V and 11 bases from J; bases unmatched to any gene: 10. The germline gives CDR1 SGDLS, CDR2 YYNGEE. There are 13 residues in the CDR3. The CDR3 loop is CASSAEITGEAFF. The CDR3 region has the DNA TGTGCCAGCAGCGCAGAAATTACAGGGGAGGCTTTCTTT.

Points on this clone: The sample contains more than one DNA sequence encoding this CDR3. The CDR3: CASSPGLADSYEQYF. The CDR3 DNA sequence: TGTGCCAGCTCACCGGGACTAGCGGACTCCTACGAGCAGTACTTC. The J gene is TRBJ2-7, the V gene TRBV18; 11 nucleotides agree with TRBD2. The CDR3 totals 15 residues. J lost 0 bases, V lost 3 bases, and 1 base had no gene match. CDR1 is KGHSH and CDR2 is LQKENI in the germline V gene. The whole variable domain, filled in from reference TRBV18 and TRBJ2-7, reads NAGVMQNPRHLVRRRGQEARLRCSPMKGHSHVYWYRQLPEEGLKFMVYLQKENIIDESGMPKERFSAEFPKEGPSILRIQQVVRGDSAAYFCASSPGLADSYEQYFGPGTRLTVT.

The chain uses TRBV5-1 and TRBJ1-1; possibly TRBD1 for D (5 bases). The V gene lost 8 bases and the J gene lost 0 bases, with 14 bases spanning the gap. Germline CDR1 SGHRS, CDR2 YFSETQ. This CDR3 spans 14 amino acids. The CDR3 loop is CASRRGTVNTEAFF. CDR3 bases: TGCGCCAGTAGAAGAGGGACGGTGAACACTGAAGCTTTCTTT.